These T cell receptor beta chains were read from a single sample in a study of spatial heterogeneity in lung cancer. TCRdb analysed the 5' RACE reads with MiXCR anew, one entry per CDR3 protein. The table records 12,000 or so distinct CDR3 sequences, over 11% of them present only once. The material sequenced was PBMCs, taken at surgery. These receptors all stem from a female donor with early-stage non-small cell lung cancer. The CDR3 runs from the conserved cysteine through the conserved F or W. The size field is filled for only some rows; it gives once, few, many or a size class.

v_call clone_size cdr3_aa
TRBV18 many CASSPPGQSQETQYF
TRBV12-5 medium-sized CASAPGRGQDVNTEAFF
TRBV20-1 many CSAGQAPGANVLTF
TRBV6-6 many CAARTEAYEQYF
TRBV6-5 many CAGSYLSGNSYNEQFF
TRBV29-1 many CTALPSTDTQYF
TRBV7-2 many CASSLDRQDGWFF
TRBV25-1 many CASCLRGEDGYTF
TRBV14 medium-sized CASSQDEGQGGRGEKLFF
TRBV7-9 - CASSLRGMETQYF
TRBV28 medium-sized CASSSRTTGLSNEKLFF
TRBV5-1 many CASDEPSNTGELFF
TRBV20-1 many CSAQTQGASYEQYF
TRBV30 - CAWSLIGGAETQYF
TRBV3-1 medium-sized CASSQVGLGEQYF
TRBV29-1 - CSVEDGLGSGANVLTF
TRBV7-3 many CASSSGLEPHNEQFF
TRBV20-1 medium-sized CSPRKAGAQDTQYF
TRBV7-8 many CASSLLEPSGGGELFF
TRBV6-2/TRBV6-3 medium-sized CASSYASLSYEQYF
TRBV29-1 many CSVVGGTSPFF
TRBV7-9 - CASTSQTGKNIQYF
TRBV27 medium-sized CASSTLLNRGPSYEQYF
TRBV6-1 many CASSRQMITGELFF
TRBV28 many CASSETGSYGYTF
TRBV7-9 few CASSQGTALTDTQYF
TRBV7-9 - CASSLVGGEKLFF
TRBV14 many CASSPKLDRGRNTEAFF
TRBV6-6 - CASSYVARDEQYF
TRBV20-1 many CSARGLAGGRDTQYF
TRBV2 - CVSSEEAGSTQYF
TRBV10-3 once CAISEAREPLHF
TRBV2 many CASKQGGTDTQYF
TRBV5-1 - CASSLEASGGLRDTQYF
TRBV20-1 few CSARDHGETQYF
TRBV7-2 - CASSGTSTVNYGYTF
TRBV18 many CASSHREASSGANVLTF
TRBV10-3 medium-sized CAISNNEKLFF
TRBV2 few CASTRTGVNTEAFF
TRBV2 - CASSDSRRTQYF
TRBV29-1 - CSVVGSLSTDTQYF
TRBV6-5 medium-sized CASSYVAANYGYTF
TRBV19 many CASSKQGADEQYF
TRBV3-1 many CASSQPGLGVYEQYF
TRBV27 medium-sized CASTTVSNTGELFF
TRBV29-1 - CSVVGWEVVTQYF
TRBV11-2 many CASSLVTVNEKLFF
TRBV7-2 medium-sized CASSLAGTSGRIYEQYF
TRBV19 few CASRTTKSGETQYF
TRBV2 many CASTTRGGDGQFF
TRBV7-2 many CASSLKWPSSYNEQFF